These T cell receptor beta chains were read from a single sample in a study of CD8 T cells in Susac syndrome. TCRdb analysed the immunoSEQ multiplex PCR reads with MiXCR anew, one entry per CDR3 protein. The table includes around 170,000 distinct CDR3 sequences, around 93% detected once. The sequenced material came from CD8+ T cells from PBMCs. The receptors derive from a human donor with Susac syndrome. Both conserved end residues are part of each CDR3. A D gene is named only where the DNA matches it firmly. Expanded clones are given a class, and other clones once, few, many or no size at all.

TRBV30	NA	NA	TRBJ2-7	TGTGCCTGGAGTGGCGGAGGGAGCTCCTACGAGCAGTACTTC	CAWSGGGSSYEQYF
TRBV12-3/TRBV12-4	NA	TRBD1	TRBJ1-6	TGTGCCAGCAGTCGAGGGACAGGGAACAATTCACCCCTCCACTTT	CASSRGTGNNSPLHF
TRBV6-4	NA	NA	TRBJ2-1	TGTGCCAGCAGTGACGGTAATCCCGTAGTGGGGGGCCCTTACAATGAGCAGTTCTTC	CASSDGNPVVGGPYNEQFF
TRBV29-1	NA	NA	TRBJ2-1	TGCAGCGTTGAAACGGGAGTCCGGAACAATGAGCAGTTCTTC	CSVETGVRNNEQFF
TRBV7-6	NA	NA	TRBJ2-1	TGTGCCAGCACCATGACAGTTATCCCCAATGAGCAGTTCTTC	CASTMTVIPNEQFF
TRBV7-2	NA	TRBD2	TRBJ2-1	TGTGCCAGCAGCGGGGGACTAGCGGGAGAGGGTGAGCAGTTCTTC	CASSGGLAGEGEQFF
TRBV2	NA	TRBD2	TRBJ2-7	TGTGCCAGCACCAAAGAGGCGGGAGGGCCGAGGGAGCAGTACTTC	CASTKEAGGPREQYF
TRBV5-1	NA	NA	TRBJ1-1	TGCGCCAGCAGCTTGGGATCCAGGGGCACTGAAGCTTTCTTT	CASSLGSRGTEAFF
TRBV12-3/TRBV12-4	NA	NA	TRBJ1-3	TGTGCCAGCAGTTTAAAGCCTCCGGGAAACACCATATATTTT	CASSLKPPGNTIYF
TRBV6-4	NA	TRBD1	TRBJ1-5	TGTGCCAGCAGTGTTCGGAGACAGGGATGTACTCAGCCCCAGCATTTT	CASSVRRQGCTQPQHF
TRBV19	NA	TRBD2	TRBJ2-1	TGTGCCAGTAGTACTACCCCTAGCGGGGAGGTAGGCCAGTTCTTC	CASSTTPSGEVGQFF
TRBV5-1	NA	NA	TRBJ2-1	TGCGCCAGCCTGACTAGTCCCTCCAATGAGCAGTTCTTC	CASLTSPSNEQFF
TRBV7-2	NA	TRBD2	TRBJ2-1	TGTGCCAGCAGCTTGGTACAACTAGCGGGAAGAAATGAGCAGTTCTTC	CASSLVQLAGRNEQFF
TRBV25-1	NA	NA	TRBJ1-5	TGTGCCAGCAGTGGGGAAGACGGCAGCAATCAGCCCCAGCATTTT	CASSGEDGSNQPQHF
TRBV4-1	once	NA	TRBJ2-6	TGCGCCAGCAGCCAAGTCGAGGCCGGAACTGGGGCCAACGTCCTGACTTTC	CASSQVEAGTGANVLTF
TRBV27	NA	NA	TRBJ2-2	TGTGCCAGCAGTCCCGCCCTGAACACCGGGGAGCTGTTTTTT	CASSPALNTGELFF
TRBV7-9	NA	NA	TRBJ2-7	TGTGCCAGCAGCTTAGCATTCGGGCAGTCCTCCTACGAGCAGTACTTC	CASSLAFGQSSYEQYF
TRBV29-1	NA	TRBD1	TRBJ2-7	TGCAGCGCCGGGGACAGGGGGAGTCTGCAGTACTTC	CSAGDRGSLQYF
TRBV30	NA	NA	TRBJ2-3	TGTGCCGGGACATTTCACACAGATACGCAGTATTTT	CAGTFHTDTQYF
TRBV15	few	NA	TRBJ1-1	TGTGCCACCAGCAGAGAGTCACAAGGGGATGAAGCTTTCTTT	CATSRESQGDEAFF
TRBV20-1	NA	NA	TRBJ1-2	TGCAGTGCTAGAGAAGGCAGGGGAGCTCTTGGCTACACCTTC	CSAREGRGALGYTF
TRBV4-2	NA	TRBD2	TRBJ2-2	TGTGCCAGCAGCCCTGGACTAGCGGGGAACACCGGGGAGCTGTTTTTT	CASSPGLAGNTGELFF
TRBV25-1	NA	TRBD1	TRBJ2-7	TGTGCCAGCAGTGCCTCCGGGACAGGGGCTAACGAGCAGTACTTC	CASSASGTGANEQYF
TRBV20-1	NA	NA	TRBJ2-7	TGCAGTGCTAGTATTCGCAGGGAGCGGATAAGCTCCTACGAGCAGTACTTC	CSASIRRERISSYEQYF
TRBV27	NA	NA	TRBJ2-3	TGTGCCAGCACTCCTAGAACAGGGTTCGTGACAGATACGCAGTATTTT	CASTPRTGFVTDTQYF
TRBV20-1	NA	NA	TRBJ2-7	TGCAGTGCTAGTCCCGGGTTCGGCTACGAGCAGTACTTC	CSASPGFGYEQYF